Listed below are T cell receptor beta chains from one sample, sequenced in a study of cytomegalovirus exposure and HLA in healthy donors. The method was immunoSEQ multiplex PCR; TCRdb's version includes in-frame clones alone and lacks a portion of them. Of some 190,000 clones detected, 70% to 90% appear once; the ten largest clones hold 0.25% to 0.4%. The specimen was PBMCs. These receptors originate from a woman aged 25 to 39 in good health and CMV-seronegative. Both conserved end residues are part of each CDR3. The order of the fields is J gene, V gene, CDR3 length, CDR3 protein.

j_call: TRBJ2-1
v_call: TRBV11-3
cdr3_length: 16
cdr3_aa: CASSLDSGAGFDEQFF

j_call: TRBJ1-1
v_call: TRBV9
cdr3_length: 14
cdr3_aa: CASSLTGGHTEAFF

j_call: TRBJ2-7
v_call: TRBV5-4
cdr3_length: 15
cdr3_aa: CASSLGSGRAGEQYF

j_call: TRBJ2-6
v_call: TRBV9
cdr3_length: 17
cdr3_aa: CASSGPPRNSGANVLTF

j_call: TRBJ2-4
v_call: TRBV5-8
cdr3_length: 11
cdr3_aa: CASTGGVIQYF

j_call: TRBJ2-5
v_call: TRBV5-1
cdr3_length: 13
cdr3_aa: CASSWETSGGLYF

j_call: TRBJ2-1
v_call: TRBV2
cdr3_length: 15
cdr3_aa: CASSEGQISYNEQFF

j_call: TRBJ2-7
v_call: TRBV27
cdr3_length: 13
cdr3_aa: CASSLGRDYEQYF

j_call: TRBJ2-3
v_call: TRBV7-9
cdr3_length: 12
cdr3_aa: CASSLGADTQYF

j_call: TRBJ1-2
v_call: TRBV5-1
cdr3_length: 15
cdr3_aa: CASSLGVTGEGVYTF

j_call: TRBJ2-5
v_call: TRBV9
cdr3_length: 16
cdr3_aa: CASSANGLAGATAQYF

j_call: TRBJ2-3
v_call: TRBV19
cdr3_length: 15
cdr3_aa: CASGGLTPLSDTQYF

j_call: TRBJ1-2
v_call: TRBV11-2
cdr3_length: 14
cdr3_aa: CASSQSGGLDGYTF

j_call: TRBJ2-3
v_call: TRBV5-1
cdr3_length: 16
cdr3_aa: CASSEIGTGSTDTQYF

j_call: TRBJ2-2
v_call: TRBV7-8
cdr3_length: 18
cdr3_aa: CASSFLFLVAGDTGELFF

j_call: TRBJ2-1
v_call: TRBV4-2
cdr3_length: 15
cdr3_aa: CASSLGRGSNNEQFF

j_call: TRBJ1-1
v_call: TRBV28
cdr3_length: 12
cdr3_aa: CASRSINTEAFF

j_call: TRBJ2-7
v_call: TRBV19
cdr3_length: 14
cdr3_aa: CASSKRGRAIEQYF

j_call: TRBJ1-4
v_call: TRBV28
cdr3_length: 14
cdr3_aa: CASSTGGGREKLFF

j_call: TRBJ2-3
v_call: TRBV7-9
cdr3_length: 15
cdr3_aa: CASSYREVGTDTQYF

j_call: TRBJ2-3
v_call: TRBV29-1
cdr3_length: 12
cdr3_aa: CSARTDSDTQYF

j_call: TRBJ2-7
v_call: TRBV29-1
cdr3_length: 12
cdr3_aa: CSVLGTTYEQYF

j_call: TRBJ2-5
v_call: TRBV21-1
cdr3_length: 16
cdr3_aa: CASSKGDRLPVRTQYF

j_call: TRBJ2-7
v_call: TRBV6-5
cdr3_length: 15
cdr3_aa: CASNLVLAGNYEQYF

j_call: TRBJ1-1
v_call: TRBV2
cdr3_length: 13
cdr3_aa: CASSPQGNTEAFF

j_call: TRBJ1-4
v_call: TRBV29-1
cdr3_length: 14
cdr3_aa: CSVEAGTGGEKLFF

j_call: TRBJ1-1
v_call: TRBV5-1
cdr3_length: 12
cdr3_aa: CASYDAGAEAFF

j_call: TRBJ2-1
v_call: TRBV7-3
cdr3_length: 16
cdr3_aa: CASSHTLAGRLGEQFF

j_call: TRBJ2-1
v_call: TRBV10-1
cdr3_length: 14
cdr3_aa: CASSVQRGYNEQFF

j_call: TRBJ2-2
v_call: TRBV29-1
cdr3_length: 14
cdr3_aa: CSVEGQANTGELFF

j_call: TRBJ2-3
v_call: TRBV7-3
cdr3_length: 14
cdr3_aa: CASSSGQGTDTQYF

j_call: TRBJ2-5
v_call: TRBV11-3
cdr3_length: 13
cdr3_aa: CASSLNGGETQYF

j_call: TRBJ2-3
v_call: TRBV5-1
cdr3_length: 14
cdr3_aa: CASSLGRVTDTQYF

j_call: TRBJ2-7
v_call: TRBV28
cdr3_length: 15
cdr3_aa: CASSLTRTSPYEQYF

j_call: TRBJ2-7
v_call: TRBV19
cdr3_length: 15
cdr3_aa: CASSSSAGETYEQYF

j_call: TRBJ2-1
v_call: TRBV29-1
cdr3_length: 14
cdr3_aa: CSVEDLRGFDEQFF

j_call: TRBJ1-1
v_call: TRBV28
cdr3_length: 14
cdr3_aa: CASSSRGPNTEAFF

j_call: TRBJ2-1
v_call: TRBV15
cdr3_length: 13
cdr3_aa: CATSRATYNEQFF

j_call: TRBJ2-7
v_call: TRBV29-1
cdr3_length: 11
cdr3_aa: CSVVRGFEQYF

j_call: TRBJ2-2
v_call: TRBV4-2
cdr3_length: 15
cdr3_aa: CASSQWQGNTGELFF